This T cell receptor (beta chain) was recovered during a study of cytomegalovirus exposure and HLA in healthy donors. The study, taken as a whole, reports: A later analysis reportedly identified an Asian-associated ancestry cluster as carrying fewer N-insertions than the approximately 670-donor mean.

As regards this clone: No antigen is known for it.

In the PCR, 60 Vbeta and 13 Jbeta primers were used. Here immunoSEQ multiplex PCR was the method, and the copy in TCRdb shows in-frame clones only, minus some. The sample holds 65,000 to 75,000 clones; roughly 65% are singletons and the top ten take under 2.5%. CDR1 and CDR2 (germline): SGHTA, FQGNSA. Trimming took 10 bases from V and 4 from J, leaving 4 bases between them. The CDR3 is 9 residues long. This TCR derives from a woman in her thirties in good health and CMV-seronegative. The chain employs TRBV7-2 and TRBJ1-2, with no clear D. What was sequenced was PBMCs. The CDR3 sequence is CATSYGYTF. In DNA, the CDR3 is TGTGCCACTTCCTATGGCTACACCTTC.